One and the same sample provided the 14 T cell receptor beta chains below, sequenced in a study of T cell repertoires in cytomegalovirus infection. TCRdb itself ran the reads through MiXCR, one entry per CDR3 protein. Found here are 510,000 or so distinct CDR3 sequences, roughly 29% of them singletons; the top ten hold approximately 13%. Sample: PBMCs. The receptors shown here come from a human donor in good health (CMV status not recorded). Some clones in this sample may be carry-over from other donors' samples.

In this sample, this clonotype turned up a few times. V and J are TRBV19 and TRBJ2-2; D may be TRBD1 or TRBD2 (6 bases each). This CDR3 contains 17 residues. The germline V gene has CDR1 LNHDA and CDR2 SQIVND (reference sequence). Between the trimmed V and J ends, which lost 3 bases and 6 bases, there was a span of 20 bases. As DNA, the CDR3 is TGTGCCAGTAGTATTTACGGGCACAGGAGGGGGGCCGGGGAGCTGTTTTTT. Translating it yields CASSIYGHRRGAGELFF.

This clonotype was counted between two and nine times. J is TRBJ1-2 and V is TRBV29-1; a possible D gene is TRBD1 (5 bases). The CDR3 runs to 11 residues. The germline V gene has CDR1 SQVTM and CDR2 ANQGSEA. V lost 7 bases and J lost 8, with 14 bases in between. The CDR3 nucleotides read TGCAGCGCAGAAGCAGGGAAAGGCTACACCTTC. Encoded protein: CSAEAGKGYTF.

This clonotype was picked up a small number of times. DNA of the CDR3: TGTGCCAGCAGCTTAACGGCAGACACCCAAGAGACCCAGTACTTC. Translated: CASSLTADTQETQYF. The V gene is TRBV7-8, the J gene TRBJ2-5; D unclear. Trimming removed 2 bases from V and 1 base from J, with 11 bases in between. The length of the CDR3 is 15 residues. Germline CDR1 reads SGHVS; CDR2 reads FQNEAQ.

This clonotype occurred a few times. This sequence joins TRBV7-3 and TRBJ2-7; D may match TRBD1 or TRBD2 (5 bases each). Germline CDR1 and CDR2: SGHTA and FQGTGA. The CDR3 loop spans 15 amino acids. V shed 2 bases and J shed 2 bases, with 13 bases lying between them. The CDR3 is CASSLPLGRAYEQYF. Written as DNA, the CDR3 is TGTGCCAGCAGCTTACCCCTGGGGCGGGCCTACGAGCAGTACTTC. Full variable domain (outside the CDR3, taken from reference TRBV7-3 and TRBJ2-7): GAGVSQTPSNKVTEKGKYVELRCDPISGHTALYWYRQSLGQGPEFLIYFQGTGAADDSGLPNDRFFAVRPEGSVSTLKIQRTERGDSAVYLCASSLPLGRAYEQYFGPGTRLTVT.

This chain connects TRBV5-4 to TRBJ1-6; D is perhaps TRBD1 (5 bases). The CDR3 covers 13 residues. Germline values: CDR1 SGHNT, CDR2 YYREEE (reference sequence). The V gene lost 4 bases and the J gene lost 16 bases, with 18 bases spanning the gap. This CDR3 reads CASSQPSGTPLHF. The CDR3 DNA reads TGTGCCAGCAGCCAACCTTCCGGGACCCCTCTCCACTTT.

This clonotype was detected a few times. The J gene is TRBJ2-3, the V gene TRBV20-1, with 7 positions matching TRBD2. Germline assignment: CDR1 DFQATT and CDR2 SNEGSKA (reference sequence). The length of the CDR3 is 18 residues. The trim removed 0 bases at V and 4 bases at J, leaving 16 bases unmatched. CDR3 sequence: CSARDPNLGGGPSDTQYF. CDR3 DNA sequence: TGCAGTGCTAGAGATCCCAATTTGGGGGGAGGGCCATCAGATACGCAGTATTTT.

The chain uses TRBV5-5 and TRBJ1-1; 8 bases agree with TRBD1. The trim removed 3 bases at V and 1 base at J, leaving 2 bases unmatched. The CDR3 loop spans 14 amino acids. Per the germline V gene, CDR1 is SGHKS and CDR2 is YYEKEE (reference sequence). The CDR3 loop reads CASSWGTGNTEAFF. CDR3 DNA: TGTGCCAGCAGCTGGGGGACAGGGAACACTGAAGCTTTCTTT. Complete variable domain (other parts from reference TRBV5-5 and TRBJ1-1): DAGVTQSPTHLIKTRGQQVTLRCSPISGHKSVSWYQQVLGQGPQFIFQYYEKEERGRGNFPDRFSARQFPNYSSELNVNALLLGDSALYLCASSWGTGNTEAFFGQGTRLTVV.

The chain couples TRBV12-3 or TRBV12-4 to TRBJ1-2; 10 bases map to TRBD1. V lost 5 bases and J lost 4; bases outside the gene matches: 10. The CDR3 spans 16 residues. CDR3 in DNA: TGTGCCAGCAGTGAATCCGGGACAGGGGTGGCCTATGGCTACACCTTC. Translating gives CASSESGTGVAYGYTF.

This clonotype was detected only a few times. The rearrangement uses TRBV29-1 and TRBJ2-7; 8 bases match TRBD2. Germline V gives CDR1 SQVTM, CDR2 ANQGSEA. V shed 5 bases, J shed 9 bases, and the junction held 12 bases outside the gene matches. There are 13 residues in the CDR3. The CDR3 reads CSVLSGSYPGQYF. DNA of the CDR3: TGCAGCGTTCTGAGCGGGAGTTATCCTGGGCAGTACTTC.

The CDR3 region has the DNA TGTGCCAGCAGCTCTCCCATAAAGCGGGAGTCCCGTGATACGCAGTATTTT. Its translation: CASSSPIKRESRDTQYF. This rearrangement joins TRBV6-2 or TRBV6-3 to TRBJ2-3; 8 nucleotides agree with TRBD2. With V trimmed by 6 bases and J by 6 bases, 17 bases remained unmatched. CDR3 length: 17 residues. Germline CDR1 reads MNHEY; CDR2 reads SVGEGT.

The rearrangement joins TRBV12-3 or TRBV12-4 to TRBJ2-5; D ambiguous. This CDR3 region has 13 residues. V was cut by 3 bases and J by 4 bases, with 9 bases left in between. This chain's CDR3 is CASSFPLSETQYF. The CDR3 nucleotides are TGTGCCAGCAGTTTCCCCCTATCAGAGACCCAGTACTTC.

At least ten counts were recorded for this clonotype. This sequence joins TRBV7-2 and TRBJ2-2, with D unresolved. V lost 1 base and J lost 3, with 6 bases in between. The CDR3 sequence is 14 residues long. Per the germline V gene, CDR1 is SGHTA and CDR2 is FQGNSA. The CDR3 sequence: CASSLGQYTGELFF. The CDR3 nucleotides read TGTGCCAGCAGCTTAGGCCAGTACACCGGGGAGCTGTTTTTT.

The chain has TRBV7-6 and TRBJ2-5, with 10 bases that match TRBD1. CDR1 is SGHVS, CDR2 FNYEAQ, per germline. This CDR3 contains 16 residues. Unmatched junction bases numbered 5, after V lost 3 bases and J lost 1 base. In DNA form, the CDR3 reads TGTGCCAGCAGCTTTGACAGGGGGCCGTTCCAAGAGACCCAGTACTTC. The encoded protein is CASSFDRGPFQETQYF.

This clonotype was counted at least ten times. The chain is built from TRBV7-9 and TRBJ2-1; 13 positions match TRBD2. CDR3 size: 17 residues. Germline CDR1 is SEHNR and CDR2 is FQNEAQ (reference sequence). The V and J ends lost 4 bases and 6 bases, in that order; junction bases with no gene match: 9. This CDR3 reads CASSSHRGTSGINEQFF. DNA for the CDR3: TGTGCCAGCAGCTCCCATCGGGGGACTAGCGGGATCAATGAGCAGTTCTTC.